This T cell receptor beta chain appears in the sequencing data of a study of low-dose radiotherapy and immunotherapy resistance in tumors. Study overall: Cohort 2 was treated with 1 Gy per fraction every two weeks, amounting to 13 Gy across 26 weeks.

Time point defined: before trial treatment. Every donor was treated with nivolumab, ipilimumab, aspirin, low-dose cyclophosphamide and also low-dose radiotherapy. The CDR3 is 18 residues long. Trimming removed 2 bases at V and 2 bases at J, with 18 bases between. This clonotype was detected many times. Over around 19 PCR cycles, TCRs were amplified from a constant-region primer and V-primer adapter. TCRdb recomputed calls from the reads with MiXCR, one row per CDR3 protein. The repertoire holds fewer than 60,000 distinct CDR3 sequences, with about 11% as singletons. The sequences come from PBMCs, collected before treatment. This rearrangement joins TRBV23-1 to TRBJ2-2, with a weak D call TRBD2 (6 bases). TRBV23-1 qualifies as an ORF whose function is uncertain. This clonotype was sampled from a female donor with ovarian cancer. The CDR3 sequence: CASSQTRGLARNTGELFF. The CDR3 nucleotides read TGCGCCAGCAGTCAAACGCGGGGACTTGCGCGAAACACCGGGGAGCTGTTTTTT.